This entry lists 3 T cell receptor beta chains sequenced from one sample in a study of shared clonotypes between healthy human individuals. Some clones are missing from TCRdb's copy, which holds only in-frame ones; the method was immunoSEQ multiplex PCR. The repertoire has fewer than 3 million clones, 92% of them found once; the top ten carry 0.37%. The source material was naive CD4+ T cells from PBMCs. As to subset: CD45RA+ positively selected. These receptors all stem from a man between 18 and 35 years old in good health. Some clones in this sample may be carry-over from other donors' samples.

In DNA form, the CDR3 reads TGTGCCAGCAGTTCTAGGGGGGACAACTTAGCCAAAAACATTCAGTACTTC. Translating gives CASSSRGDNLAKNIQYF. The chain uses TRBV28 and TRBJ2-4; D is possibly TRBD1 or TRBD2 (6 bases each). V was trimmed by 4 bases and J by 0 bases, leaving 16 bases between them. The CDR3 consists of 17 residues. Per the germline V gene, CDR1 is MDHEN and CDR2 is SYDVKM.

The CDR3 nucleotides read TGTGCCAGCAGCATTGACAGGGGCGGCAATCAGCCCCAGCATTTT. As protein: CASSIDRGGNQPQHF. This chain connects TRBV5-6 to TRBJ1-5, with 8 bases that match TRBD1. This CDR3 comprises 15 residues. The germline V gene has CDR1 SGHDT and CDR2 YYEEEE. The V segment lost 4 bases and the J segment 2 bases; nucleotides outside the gene matches: 5.

The chain is built from TRBV28 and TRBJ2-1; D unclear. The CDR3 runs to 14 residues. Trimming stripped 5 bases from V and 9 bases from J, with 17 bases between. Germline CDR1 is MDHEN and CDR2 is SYDVKM. The CDR3 DNA sequence: TGTGCCAGCAGTCCACCGGGCCGCGAAGGTGAGCAGTTCTTC. Its protein product is CASSPPGREGEQFF.